These 14 T cell receptor beta chains were all obtained from the same sample, sequenced in a study of T cell repertoires in cytomegalovirus infection. These receptors have no identified antigens. TCRdb reprocessed the reads with MiXCR, giving one entry per CDR3 protein. The top ten clones hold 13% of a sample with more than 250,000 distinct CDR3 sequences, roughly 25% of them seen once. The specimen was cultured PBMCs, collected from culture after CMV antigen stimulation. These receptors all stem from a human donor in good health (CMV status not recorded). Some clones in this sample may be carry-over from other donors' samples.

The chain links TRBV7-2 to TRBJ2-5; 13 positions agree with TRBD2. The CDR3 sequence is 16 residues long. V shed 5 bases and J 4 bases; nucleotides not matched to a gene: 7. Germline-derived CDR1 and CDR2 are SGHTA and FQGNSA. In DNA form, the CDR3 reads TGTGCCAGCAGCGTACTACTAGCGGGAGGGGGAGAGACCCAGTACTTC. Translation gives CASSVLLAGGGETQYF. Full variable domain (rest looked up from reference TRBV7-2 and TRBJ2-5): GAGVSQSPSNKVTEKGKDVELRCDPISGHTALYWYRQSLGQGLEFLIYFQGNSAPDKSGLPSDRFSAERTGGSVSTLTIQRTQQEDSAVYLCASSVLLAGGGETQYFGPGTRLLVL.

A few counts support this clonotype. The chain joins TRBV3-1 to TRBJ1-2; a possible D gene is TRBD1 (6 bases). Germline V gives CDR1 LGHDT, CDR2 YNNKEL (reference sequence). There are 14 residues in the CDR3. The germline V and J ends were trimmed by 4 bases and 7 bases, with 16 bases remaining between them. The CDR3 here is CASSPLGGTAGYTF. Here the CDR3 DNA reads TGTGCCAGCAGCCCCCTCGGGGGCACGGCTGGCTACACCTTC.

This clonotype was seen more than once but under ten times. The CDR3 is CASRQFSNQPQHF. DNA of the CDR3: TGCGCCAGCCGTCAATTTAGCAATCAGCCCCAGCATTTT. V gene TRBV10-2 combines with J gene TRBJ1-5; D gene ambiguous. In germline, CDR1 is WSHSY, CDR2 SAAADI. This CDR3 comprises 13 residues. Trimming took off 8 bases at V and 0 bases at J, with 8 bases between the two ends.

The chain is built from TRBV5-1 and TRBJ1-6, with unresolved D. The CDR3 is 15 residues long. Germline CDR1 SGHRS, CDR2 YFSETQ. V gave up 4 bases and J gave up 7 bases, with 15 bases separating them. The CDR3 loop is CASSLNWAGNSPLHF. CDR3 in DNA: TGCGCCAGCAGCCTCAATTGGGCCGGGAATTCACCCCTCCACTTT. Combining the CDR3 with reference TRBV5-1 and TRBJ1-6 gives the whole variable domain KAGVTQTPRYLIKTRGQQVTLSCSPISGHRSVSWYQQTPGQGLQFLFEYFSETQRNKGNFPGRFSGRQFSNSRSEMNVSTLELGDSALYLCASSLNWAGNSPLHFGNGTRLTVT.

With respect to this clonotype: A junction end diverges from the germline sequence, so it may reflect a read error. The J gene is TRBJ1-5, the V gene TRBV19; perhaps TRBD1 as D (6 bases). There are 15 residues in the CDR3. Germline assignment: CDR1 LNHDA and CDR2 SQIVND (reference sequence). The CDR3 DNA sequence: TGTGCCAGTAACGAGGACAGTTTTCGAAATCCGCCCCAGCATTTT. The encoded protein is CASNEDSFRNPPQHF.

This clonotype was counted between two and nine times. V gene TRBV5-4 combines with J gene TRBJ2-6, with D maybe TRBD1 (6 bases). The CDR3 is 17 residues long. V gave up 2 bases and J gave up 2 bases, with 14 bases separating them. Germline lookup yields CDR1 SGHNT and CDR2 YYREEE (reference sequence). Written as DNA, the CDR3 is TGTGCCAGCAGCTTCTTCAGGGGAAACACTGGGGCCAACGTCCTGACTTTC. Encoded protein: CASSFFRGNTGANVLTF.

This clonotype has only a few counts. V gene TRBV28 combines with J gene TRBJ2-1, with D hard to call. This CDR3 is built from 13 residues. With 7 bases removed from V and 4 bases from J, the gap between germline ends came to 11 bases. The V gene's germline CDR1 is MDHEN and CDR2 SYDVKM. The CDR3 is CASTVRGYNEQFF. CDR3 sequence (DNA): TGTGCCAGCACGGTGCGCGGTTACAATGAGCAGTTCTTC.

This clonotype was seen many times. The chain combines TRBV6-2 or TRBV6-3 with TRBJ2-1; 8 nucleotides agree with TRBD1. The V and J ends lost 6 bases and 12 bases, in that order; junction bases with no gene match: 7. The CDR3 runs 12 residues. Germline values: CDR1 MNHEY, CDR2 SVGEGT. CDR3: CASRTYGTGQFF. The CDR3 coding sequence is TGTGCCAGCAGAACTTACGGGACAGGGCAGTTCTTC.

On this clonotype: This may arise from a read error, as a much more abundant clone is one base away. CDR3 in amino acids: CASSTRWTGGTDTQYF. For the CDR3, the DNA is TGTGCCAGCAGTACTCGATGGACCGGGGGCACAGATACGCAGTATTTT. The chain employs TRBV11-1 and TRBJ2-3; D is perhaps TRBD2 (5 bases). Germline V gives CDR1 SGHAT, CDR2 FQDESV (reference sequence). Deletions cut 6 bases from V and 1 base from J, with 17 bases between. The CDR3 runs to 16 residues.

This sequence joins TRBV7-8 and TRBJ2-7; TRBD2 matches 10 bases. CDR3 length: 13 residues. The germline V gene encodes CDR1 SGHVS and CDR2 FQNEAQ. CDR3 region: CGSSGGGSYEQYV. The CDR3 DNA follows: TGCGGCAGCAGCGGGGGGGGTTCCTACGAGCAGTACGTC.

This clonotype was observed at least ten times. This chain uses TRBV20-1 with TRBJ1-5, with TRBD1 as a possible D gene (5 bases). Germline V CDR1 and CDR2: DFQATT, SNEGSKA (reference sequence). V shed 6 bases and J shed 4 bases, with 13 bases lying between them. The CDR3 totals 13 residues. The DNA for the CDR3 is TGCAGTGCCCTTATCCCAGGGAATCAGCCCCAGCATTTT. Translation gives CSALIPGNQPQHF.

The rearrangement joins TRBV19 to TRBJ2-5; D is uncertain. The CDR3 runs to 13 residues. Germline-derived CDR1 and CDR2 are LNHDA and SQIVND (reference sequence). Trimming took off 3 bases at V and 1 base at J, with 6 bases between the two ends. The CDR3 loop is CASSMKSQETQYF. DNA for the CDR3: TGTGCCAGTAGTATGAAGAGCCAAGAGACCCAGTACTTC.

The V call is TRBV12-3 or TRBV12-4, the J call TRBJ2-7; perhaps D is TRBD1 or TRBD2 (6 bases each). The ends were cut back, 3 bases at V and 2 bases at J, with 11 bases in the middle. This CDR3 has 14 residues. CDR3 bases: TGTGCCAGCAGTTTCGGTAGGGGGGCCTACGAGCAGTACTTC. It specifies CASSFGRGAYEQYF.

This clonotype was detected a few times. The chain links TRBV18 to TRBJ1-1; the match to TRBD1 covers 10 bases. Germline values: CDR1 KGHSH, CDR2 LQKENI. This CDR3 contains 18 residues. V shed 2 bases and J 4 bases; nucleotides not matched to a gene: 13. CDR3 region: CASSPTDRGLVIGTEAFF. CDR3 nucleotide sequence: TGTGCCAGCTCACCAACCGACAGGGGGCTTGTGATAGGCACTGAAGCTTTCTTT.